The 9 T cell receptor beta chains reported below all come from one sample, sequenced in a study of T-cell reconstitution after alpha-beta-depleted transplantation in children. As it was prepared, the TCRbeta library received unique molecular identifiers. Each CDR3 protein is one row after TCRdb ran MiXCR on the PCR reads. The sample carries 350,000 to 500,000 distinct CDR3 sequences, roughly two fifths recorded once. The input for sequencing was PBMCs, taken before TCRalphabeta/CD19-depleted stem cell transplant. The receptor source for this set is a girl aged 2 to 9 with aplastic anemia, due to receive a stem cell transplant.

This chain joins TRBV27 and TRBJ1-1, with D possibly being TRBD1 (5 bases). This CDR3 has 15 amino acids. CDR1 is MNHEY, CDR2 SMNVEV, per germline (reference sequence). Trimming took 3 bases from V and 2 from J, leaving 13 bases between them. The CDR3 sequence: CASSFRRTPNTEAFF. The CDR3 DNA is TGTGCCAGCAGTTTTCGCCGGACACCAAACACTGAAGCTTTCTTT.

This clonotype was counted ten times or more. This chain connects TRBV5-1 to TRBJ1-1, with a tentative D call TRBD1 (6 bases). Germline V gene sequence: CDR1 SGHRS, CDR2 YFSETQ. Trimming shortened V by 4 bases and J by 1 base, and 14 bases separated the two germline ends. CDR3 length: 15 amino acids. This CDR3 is CASSPWTAQNTEAFF. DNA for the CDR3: TGCGCCAGCAGCCCGTGGACAGCTCAGAACACTGAAGCTTTCTTT.

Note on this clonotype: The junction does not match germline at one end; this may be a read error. CDR3 nucleotide sequence: TGTGCCAGCAGTGAATTTGGGACAGGGAGTAGTTCCTACAGTGAGCAGTTCTTC. The encoded protein is CASSEFGTGSSSYSEQFF. The chain is built from TRBV6-1 and TRBJ2-1; 9 bases fit TRBD1. Per germline, CDR1 MNHNS and CDR2 SASEGT. This CDR3 is built from 18 residues.

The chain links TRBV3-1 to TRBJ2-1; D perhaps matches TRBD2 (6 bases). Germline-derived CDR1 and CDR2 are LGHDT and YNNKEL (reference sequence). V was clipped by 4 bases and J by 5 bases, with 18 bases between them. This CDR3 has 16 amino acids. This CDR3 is CASSPRWGGWDNEQFF. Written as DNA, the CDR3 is TGTGCCAGCAGCCCTAGATGGGGAGGTTGGGACAATGAGCAGTTCTTC.

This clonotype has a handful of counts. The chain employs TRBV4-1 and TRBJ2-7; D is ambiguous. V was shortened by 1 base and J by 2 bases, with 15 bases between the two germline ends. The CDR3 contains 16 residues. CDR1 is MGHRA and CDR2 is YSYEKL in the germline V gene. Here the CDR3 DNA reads TGCGCCAGCAGCCAAGCCGGGTTAGGGTTCACCTACGAGCAGTACTTC. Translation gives CASSQAGLGFTYEQYF.

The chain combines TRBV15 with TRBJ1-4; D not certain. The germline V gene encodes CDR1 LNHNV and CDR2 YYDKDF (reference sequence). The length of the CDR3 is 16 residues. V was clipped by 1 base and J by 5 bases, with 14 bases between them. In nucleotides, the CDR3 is TGTGCCACCAGCAGAGTAGTAATAGGGCGGAATGAAAAACTGTTTTTT. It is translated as CATSRVVIGRNEKLFF.

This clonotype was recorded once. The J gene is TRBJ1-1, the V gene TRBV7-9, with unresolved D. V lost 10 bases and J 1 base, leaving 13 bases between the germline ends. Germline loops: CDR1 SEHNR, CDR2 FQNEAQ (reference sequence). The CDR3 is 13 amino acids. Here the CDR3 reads CATILGRNTEAFF. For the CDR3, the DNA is TGTGCCACCATACTAGGGAGGAACACTGAAGCTTTCTTT.

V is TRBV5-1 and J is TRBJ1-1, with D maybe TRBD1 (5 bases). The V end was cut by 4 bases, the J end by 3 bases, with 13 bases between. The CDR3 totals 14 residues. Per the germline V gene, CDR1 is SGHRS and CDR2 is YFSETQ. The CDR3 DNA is TGCGCCAGCAGCCCAACGACAGACCACACTGAAGCTTTCTTT. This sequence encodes CASSPTTDHTEAFF.

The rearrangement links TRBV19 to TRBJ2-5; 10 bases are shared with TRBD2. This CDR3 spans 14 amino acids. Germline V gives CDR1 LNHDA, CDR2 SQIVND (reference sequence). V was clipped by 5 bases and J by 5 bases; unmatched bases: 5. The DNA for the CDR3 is TGTGCCAGTAGTTCCGGGACTAGCGTTGAGACCCAGTACTTC. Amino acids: CASSSGTSVETQYF.